This T cell receptor beta chain was identified during a study of cytomegalovirus exposure and HLA in healthy donors. General study points: Per published reports, the classifier diagnosed cytomegalovirus status with high specificity and sensitivity. Trimming of TCR beta V- and J-genes showed a link, identified in a later analysis, to a missense DCLRE1C variant.

Details on this clone: Its antigen remains unknown.

PCR employed 60 Vbeta and 13 Jbeta primers. Sequenced by immunoSEQ multiplex PCR; TCRdb stores in-frame clones only, minus some. The table includes approximately 150,000 clones, more than 60% detected once. Unmatched junction bases numbered 3, after V lost 0 bases and J lost 4 bases. This CDR3 contains 16 residues. Germline V gene sequence: CDR1 LGHNA, CDR2 YNFKEQ. The sample taken for sequencing was PBMCs. The sequence derives from a young woman in good health and CMV-seropositive. This chain connects TRBV4-2 to TRBJ2-3; 11 bases align to TRBD1. In DNA, the CDR3 is TGTGCCAGCAGCCAAGACCCGGGACAGGGGGCAGATACGCAGTATTTT. Its translation: CASSQDPGQGADTQYF.